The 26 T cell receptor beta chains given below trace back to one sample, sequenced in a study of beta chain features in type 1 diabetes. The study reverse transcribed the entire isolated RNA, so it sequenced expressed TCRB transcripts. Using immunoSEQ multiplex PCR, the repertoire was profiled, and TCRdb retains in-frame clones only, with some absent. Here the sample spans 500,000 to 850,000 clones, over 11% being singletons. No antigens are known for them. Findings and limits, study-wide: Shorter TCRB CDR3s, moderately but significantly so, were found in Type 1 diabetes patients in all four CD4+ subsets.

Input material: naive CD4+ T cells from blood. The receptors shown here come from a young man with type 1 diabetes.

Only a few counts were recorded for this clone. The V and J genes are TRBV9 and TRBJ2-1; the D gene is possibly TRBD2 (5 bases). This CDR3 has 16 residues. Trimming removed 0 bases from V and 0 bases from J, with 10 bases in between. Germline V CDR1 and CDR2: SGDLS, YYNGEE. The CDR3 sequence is CASSVVGVSSYNEQFF. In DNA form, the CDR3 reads TGTGCCAGCAGCGTAGTCGGGGTAAGCTCCTACAATGAGCAGTTCTTC.

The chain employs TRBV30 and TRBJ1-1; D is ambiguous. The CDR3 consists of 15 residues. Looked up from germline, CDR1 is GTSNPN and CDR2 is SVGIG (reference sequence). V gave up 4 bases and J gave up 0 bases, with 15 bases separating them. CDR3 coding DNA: TGTGCCTGGAATCCCACTGGACGCATGAACACTGAAGCTTTCTTT. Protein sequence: CAWNPTGRMNTEAFF.

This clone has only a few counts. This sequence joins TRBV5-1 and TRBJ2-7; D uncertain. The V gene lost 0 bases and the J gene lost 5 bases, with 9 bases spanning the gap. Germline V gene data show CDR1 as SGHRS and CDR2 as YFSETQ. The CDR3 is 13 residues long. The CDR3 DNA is TGCGCCAGCAGCTTGGGGCCGGCCCACGAGCAGTACTTC. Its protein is CASSLGPAHEQYF.

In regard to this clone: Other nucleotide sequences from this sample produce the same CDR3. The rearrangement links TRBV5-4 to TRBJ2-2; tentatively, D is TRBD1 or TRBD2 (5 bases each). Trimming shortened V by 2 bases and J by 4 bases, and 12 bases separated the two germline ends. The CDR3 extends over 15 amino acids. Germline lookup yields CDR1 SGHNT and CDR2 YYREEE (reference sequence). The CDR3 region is CASSFSSGSTGELFF. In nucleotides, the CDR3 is TGTGCCAGCAGCTTTTCTTCAGGGAGCACCGGGGAGCTGTTTTTT. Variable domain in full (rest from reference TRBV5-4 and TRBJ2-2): ETGVTQSPTHLIKTRGQQVTLRCSSQSGHNTVSWYQQALGQGPQFIFQYYREEENGRGNFPPRFSGLQFPNYSSELNVNALELDDSALYLCASSFSSGSTGELFFGEGSRLTVL.

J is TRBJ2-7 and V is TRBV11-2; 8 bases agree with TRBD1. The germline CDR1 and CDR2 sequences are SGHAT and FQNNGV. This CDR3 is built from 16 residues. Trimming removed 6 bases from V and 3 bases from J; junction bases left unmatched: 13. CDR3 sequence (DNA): TGTGCCAGCAGTCCAAGTATGCAGGGGGCCATCTACGAGCAGTACTTC. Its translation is CASSPSMQGAIYEQYF. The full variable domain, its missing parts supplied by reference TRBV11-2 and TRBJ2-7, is EAGVAQSPRYKIIEKRQSVAFWCNPISGHATLYWYQQILGQGPKLLIQFQNNGVVDDSQLPKDRFSAERLKGVDSTLKIQPAKLEDSAVYLCASSPSMQGAIYEQYFGPGTRLTVT.

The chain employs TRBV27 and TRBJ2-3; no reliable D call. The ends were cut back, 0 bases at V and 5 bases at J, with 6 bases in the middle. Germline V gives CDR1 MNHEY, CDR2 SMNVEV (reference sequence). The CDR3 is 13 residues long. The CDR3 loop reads CASSLSYEDTQYF. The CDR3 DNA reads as TGTGCCAGCAGTTTATCTTACGAAGATACGCAGTATTTT.

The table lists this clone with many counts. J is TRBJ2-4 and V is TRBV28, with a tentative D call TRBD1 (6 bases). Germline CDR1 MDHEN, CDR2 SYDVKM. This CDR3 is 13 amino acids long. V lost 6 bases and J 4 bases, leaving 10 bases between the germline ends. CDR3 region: CASRRTDKNIQYF. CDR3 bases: TGTGCCAGCAGGAGGACAGATAAAAACATTCAGTACTTC.

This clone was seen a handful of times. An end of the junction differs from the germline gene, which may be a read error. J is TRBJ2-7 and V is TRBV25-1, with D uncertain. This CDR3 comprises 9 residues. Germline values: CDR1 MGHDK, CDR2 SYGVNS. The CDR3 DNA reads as TGTGCCAGCAGTCGGTCCCCGGGCTTC. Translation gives CASSRSPGF.

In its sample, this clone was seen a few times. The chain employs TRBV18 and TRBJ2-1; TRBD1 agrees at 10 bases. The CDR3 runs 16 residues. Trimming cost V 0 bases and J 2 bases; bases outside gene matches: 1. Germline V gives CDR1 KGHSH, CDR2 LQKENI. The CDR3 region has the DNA TGTGCCAGCTCACCACCGGGACAGGGGCCCTACAATGAGCAGTTCTTC. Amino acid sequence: CASSPPGQGPYNEQFF.

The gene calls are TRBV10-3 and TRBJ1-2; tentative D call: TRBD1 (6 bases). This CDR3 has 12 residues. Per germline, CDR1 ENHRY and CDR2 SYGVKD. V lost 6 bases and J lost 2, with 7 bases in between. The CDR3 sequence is CAIRDRNYGYTF. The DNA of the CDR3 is TGTGCCATCAGAGACAGGAACTATGGCTACACCTTC.

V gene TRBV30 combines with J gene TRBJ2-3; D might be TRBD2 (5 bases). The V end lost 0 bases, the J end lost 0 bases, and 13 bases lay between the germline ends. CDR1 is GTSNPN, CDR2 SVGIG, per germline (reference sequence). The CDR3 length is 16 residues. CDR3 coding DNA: TGTGCCTGGAGTGTGACTAATATGCGTAGCACAGATACGCAGTATTTT. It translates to CAWSVTNMRSTDTQYF.

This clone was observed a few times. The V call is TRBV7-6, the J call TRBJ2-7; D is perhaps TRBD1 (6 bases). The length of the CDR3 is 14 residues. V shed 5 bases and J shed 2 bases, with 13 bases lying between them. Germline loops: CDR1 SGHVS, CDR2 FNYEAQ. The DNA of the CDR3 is TGTGCCAGCAGCCCATTGGACAGAACCTACGAGCAGTACTTC. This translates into CASSPLDRTYEQYF. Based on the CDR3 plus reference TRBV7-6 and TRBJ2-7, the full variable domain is GAGVSQSPRYKVTKRGQDVALRCDPISGHVSLYWYRQALGQGPEFLTYFNYEAQQDKSGLPNDRFSAERPEGSISTLTIQRTEQRDSAMYRCASSPLDRTYEQYFGPGTRLTVT.

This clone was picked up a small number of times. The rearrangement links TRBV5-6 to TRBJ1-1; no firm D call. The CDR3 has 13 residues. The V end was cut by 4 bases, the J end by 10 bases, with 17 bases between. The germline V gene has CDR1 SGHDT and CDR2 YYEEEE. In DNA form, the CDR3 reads TGTGCCAGCAGCCAAATGAGGACGATCCGAGCTTTCTTT. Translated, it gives CASSQMRTIRAFF.

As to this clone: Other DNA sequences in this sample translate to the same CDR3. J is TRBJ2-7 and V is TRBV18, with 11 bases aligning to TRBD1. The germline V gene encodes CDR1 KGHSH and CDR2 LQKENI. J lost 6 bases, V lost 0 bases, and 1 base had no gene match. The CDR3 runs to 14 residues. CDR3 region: CASSPPGTGGEQYF. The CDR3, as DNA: TGTGCCAGCTCACCACCCGGGACAGGGGGCGAGCAGTACTTC.

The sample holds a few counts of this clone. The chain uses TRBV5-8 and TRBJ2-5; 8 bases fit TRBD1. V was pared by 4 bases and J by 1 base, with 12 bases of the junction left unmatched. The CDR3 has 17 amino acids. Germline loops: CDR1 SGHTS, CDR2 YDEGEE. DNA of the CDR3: TGTGCCAGCAGCGTAGGGAAAGGACAGGGTCCCCAAGAGACCCAGTACTTC. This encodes CASSVGKGQGPQETQYF.

CDR3 nucleotides: TGTGCCAGCACCGAGACAGGGAATCTTAACTATGGCTACACCTTC. This translates into CASTETGNLNYGYTF. The chain is built from TRBV2 and TRBJ1-2; TRBD1 agrees at 7 bases. This CDR3 comprises 15 residues. Looked up from germline, CDR1 is SNHLY and CDR2 is FYNNEI. J gave up 1 base and V 7 bases, and 9 bases lay outside the gene matches.

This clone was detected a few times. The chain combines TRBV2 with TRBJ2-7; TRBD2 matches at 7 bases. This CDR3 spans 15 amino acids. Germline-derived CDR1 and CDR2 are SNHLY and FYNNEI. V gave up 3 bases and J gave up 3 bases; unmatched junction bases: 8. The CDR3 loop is CASSEVAAGNYEQYF. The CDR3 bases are TGTGCCAGCAGTGAGGTAGCAGCGGGAAACTACGAGCAGTACTTC.

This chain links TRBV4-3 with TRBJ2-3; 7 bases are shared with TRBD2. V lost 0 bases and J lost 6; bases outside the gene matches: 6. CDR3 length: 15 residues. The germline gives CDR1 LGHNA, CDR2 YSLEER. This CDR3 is CASSQDWAGVDTQYF. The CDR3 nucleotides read TGCGCCAGCAGCCAAGATTGGGCGGGGGTCGATACGCAGTATTTT.

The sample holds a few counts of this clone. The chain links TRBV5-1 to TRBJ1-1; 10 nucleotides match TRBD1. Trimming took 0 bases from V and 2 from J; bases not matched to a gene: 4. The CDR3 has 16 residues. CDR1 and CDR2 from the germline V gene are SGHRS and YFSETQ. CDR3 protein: CASSLEGTGVNTEAFF. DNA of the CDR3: TGCGCCAGCAGCTTGGAAGGGACAGGGGTCAACACTGAAGCTTTCTTT.

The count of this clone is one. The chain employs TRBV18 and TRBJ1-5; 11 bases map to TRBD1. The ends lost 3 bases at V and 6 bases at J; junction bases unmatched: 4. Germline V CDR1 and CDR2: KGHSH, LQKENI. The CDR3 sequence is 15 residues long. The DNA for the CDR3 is TGTGCCAGCTCACCCCGGGACAGGGGGATTCAGCCCCAGCATTTT. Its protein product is CASSPRDRGIQPQHF.

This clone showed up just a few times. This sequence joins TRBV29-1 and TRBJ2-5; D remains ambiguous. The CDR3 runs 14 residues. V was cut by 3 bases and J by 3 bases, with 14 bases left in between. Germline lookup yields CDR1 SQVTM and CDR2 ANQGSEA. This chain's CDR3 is CSVDPPLVEETQYF. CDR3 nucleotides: TGCAGCGTTGACCCCCCCCTAGTCGAAGAGACCCAGTACTTC.

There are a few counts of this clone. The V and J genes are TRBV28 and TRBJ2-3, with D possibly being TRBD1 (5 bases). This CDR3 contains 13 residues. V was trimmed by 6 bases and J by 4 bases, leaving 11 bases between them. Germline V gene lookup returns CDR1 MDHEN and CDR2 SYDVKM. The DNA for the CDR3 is TGTGCCAGCAGATCCCAAGGGGCAGATACGCAGTATTTT. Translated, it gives CASRSQGADTQYF.

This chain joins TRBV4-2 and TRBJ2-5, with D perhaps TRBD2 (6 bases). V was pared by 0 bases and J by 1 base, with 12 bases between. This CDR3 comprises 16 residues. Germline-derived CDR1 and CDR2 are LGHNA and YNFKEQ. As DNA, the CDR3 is TGTGCCAGCAGCCAAGAGGGACGGGGGTCCCAAGAGACCCAGTACTTC. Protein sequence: CASSQEGRGSQETQYF.

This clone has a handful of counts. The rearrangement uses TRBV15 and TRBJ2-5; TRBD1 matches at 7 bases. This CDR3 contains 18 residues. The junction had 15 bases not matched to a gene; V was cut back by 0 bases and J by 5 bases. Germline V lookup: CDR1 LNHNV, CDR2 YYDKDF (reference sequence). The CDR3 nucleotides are TGTGCCACCAGCAGAGATCAGGGGGTGGCCCCCGGCGGGGAGACCCAGTACTTC. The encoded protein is CATSRDQGVAPGGETQYF. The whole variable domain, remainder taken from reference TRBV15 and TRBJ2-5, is DAMVIQNPRYQVTQFGKPVTLSCSQTLNHNVMYWYQQKSSQAPKLLFHYYDKDFNNEADTPDNFQSRRPNTSFCFLDIRSPGLGDTAMYLCATSRDQGVAPGGETQYFGPGTRLLVL.

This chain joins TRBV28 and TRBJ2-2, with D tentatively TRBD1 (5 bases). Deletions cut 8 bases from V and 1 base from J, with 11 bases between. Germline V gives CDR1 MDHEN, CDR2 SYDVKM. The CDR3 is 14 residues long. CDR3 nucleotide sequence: TGTGCCAGCGGGGTGCAGGGGAACACCGGGGAGCTGTTTTTT. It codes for CASGVQGNTGELFF.

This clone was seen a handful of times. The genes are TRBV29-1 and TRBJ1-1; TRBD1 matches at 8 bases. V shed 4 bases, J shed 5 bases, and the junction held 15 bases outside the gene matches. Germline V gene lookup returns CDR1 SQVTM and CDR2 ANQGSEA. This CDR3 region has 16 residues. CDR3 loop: CSVVTQGVPGVTEAFF. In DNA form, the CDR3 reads TGCAGCGTTGTCACACAGGGGGTTCCTGGTGTAACTGAAGCTTTCTTT.